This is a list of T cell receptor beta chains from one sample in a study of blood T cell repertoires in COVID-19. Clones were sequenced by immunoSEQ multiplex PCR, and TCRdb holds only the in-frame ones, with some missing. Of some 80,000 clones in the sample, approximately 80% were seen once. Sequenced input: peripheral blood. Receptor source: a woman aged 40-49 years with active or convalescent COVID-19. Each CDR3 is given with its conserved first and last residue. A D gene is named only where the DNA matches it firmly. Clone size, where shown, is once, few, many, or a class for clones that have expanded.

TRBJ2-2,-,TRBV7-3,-,TGTGCCAGCAGCTTAGTCGGGGGACCAGGGAACACCGGGGAGCTGTTTTTT,CASSLVGGPGNTGELFF
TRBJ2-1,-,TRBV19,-,TGTGCCAGTAGTATAGATCTCGAAAGCGCAGAGTTCTTC,CASSIDLESAEFF
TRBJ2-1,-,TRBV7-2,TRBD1,TGTGCCACCAGGGATCCCGGGACAGGGCGAAATGAGCAGTTCTTC,CATRDPGTGRNEQFF
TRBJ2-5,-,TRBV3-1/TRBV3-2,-,TGTGCCAGCAGCCAAGACAGCGGTGGAGAGACCCAGTACTTC,CASSQDSGGETQYF
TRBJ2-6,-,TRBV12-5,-,TGTGCTAGTGGTTTTCCCTATCTAGACCTGACTTTC,CASGFPYLDLTF
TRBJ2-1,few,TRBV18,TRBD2,TGTGCCAGCTCACTGGCTAGCGGGAGGGATGAGCAGTTCTTC,CASSLASGRDEQFF
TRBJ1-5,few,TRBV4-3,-,TGCGCCAGCAGCCAAGATCTAACTGGACAGATGAACCTCTTTGGCAATCAGCCCCAGCATTTT,CASSQDLTGQMNLFGNQPQHF
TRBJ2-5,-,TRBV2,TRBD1,TGTGCCAGCAGAACCGGGACAGGGACATTGGGAGAGACCCAGTACTTC,CASRTGTGTLGETQYF
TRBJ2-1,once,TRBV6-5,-,TGTGCCAGCAAGGGTCTGAGCGGGTCCTACAATGAGCAGTTCTTC,CASKGLSGSYNEQFF
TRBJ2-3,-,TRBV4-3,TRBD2,TGCGCCAGCAGCAGTAGCGGGACGGCAGATACGCAGTATTTT,CASSSSGTADTQYF
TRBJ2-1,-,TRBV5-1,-,TGCGCCAGCAGCTTGAACCGAATGGAGGATGAGCAGTTCTTC,CASSLNRMEDEQFF
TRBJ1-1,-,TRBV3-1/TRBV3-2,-,TGTGCCAGCAGCCAAGCTCCAGGAGGCTCAGCTTTCTTT,CASSQAPGGSAFF
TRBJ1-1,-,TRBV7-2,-,TGTGCCAGCAGCCCCCAGGGGACCACTGAAGCTTTCTTT,CASSPQGTTEAFF
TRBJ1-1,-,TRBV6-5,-,TGTGCCAGCAGCCTCTACGGGGATCGTACTGAAGCTTTCTTT,CASSLYGDRTEAFF
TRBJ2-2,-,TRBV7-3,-,TGTGCCAGCAGCCCAAGGACTAACCCCGGGGAGCTGTTTTTT,CASSPRTNPGELFF
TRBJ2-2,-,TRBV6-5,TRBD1,TGTGCCAGCAATGCCAGGACAGGGGCCACCGGGGAGCTGTTTTTT,CASNARTGATGELFF
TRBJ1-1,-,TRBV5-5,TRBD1,TGTGCCAGCAGCCTACAAACAGGGGCGACGAACACTGAAGCTTTCTTT,CASSLQTGATNTEAFF
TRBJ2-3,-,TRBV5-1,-,TGCGCCAGCAGGACAATACCCGGGCAGGGGCCAGATACGCAGTATTTT,CASRTIPGQGPDTQYF
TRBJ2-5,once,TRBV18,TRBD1,TGTGCCAGCTCACCAGGAACAGGGGGGACTGGAGAGACCCAGTACTTC,CASSPGTGGTGETQYF
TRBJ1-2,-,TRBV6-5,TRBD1,TGTGCCAGCAGTTACACGGGACAGGGCAGTGGCTACACCTTC,CASSYTGQGSGYTF
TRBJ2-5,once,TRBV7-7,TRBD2,TGTGCTAGCAGCTTAGGGGGGACTAGCTTTGGAGAGACCCAGTACTTC,CASSLGGTSFGETQYF
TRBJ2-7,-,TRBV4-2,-,TGTGCCAGCAGCCCTGGGGAGAGAGCCTACGAGCAGTACTTC,CASSPGERAYEQYF
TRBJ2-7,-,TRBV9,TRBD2,TGTGCCAGCAGCGCCTATAGCGGGAGGGCCGACGAGCAGTACTTC,CASSAYSGRADEQYF
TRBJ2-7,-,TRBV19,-,TGTGCCAGTACCCGGAGACCGGGGAATTCCTACGAGCAGTACTTC,CASTRRPGNSYEQYF
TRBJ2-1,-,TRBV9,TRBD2,TGTGCCAGCAGCACGGGACTAGCGGGATCTAACTACTACTACAATGAGCAGTTCTTC,CASSTGLAGSNYYYNEQFF
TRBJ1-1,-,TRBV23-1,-,TGCGCCAGCAGTCAATGGGCCAAAAGGAGGGTTGAAGCTTTCTTT,CASSQWAKRRVEAFF
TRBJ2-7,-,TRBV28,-,TGTGCCAGCAGTCCCCCACAGGGTGATGTATACGAGCAGTACTTC,CASSPPQGDVYEQYF
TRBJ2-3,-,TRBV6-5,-,TGTGCCAGCAGTTGGCGGCGAGACACAGATACGCAGTATTTT,CASSWRRDTDTQYF
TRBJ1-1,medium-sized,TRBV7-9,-,TGTGCCAGCAGCCTCAGGGGTACTGAAGCTTTCTTT,CASSLRGTEAFF
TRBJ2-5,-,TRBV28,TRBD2,TGTGCCAGCGGACTAGCGGGAGGGCAAGAGACCCAGTACTTC,CASGLAGGQETQYF
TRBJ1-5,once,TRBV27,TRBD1,TGTGCCAGCAGTTACCTCAGGGGGCAGCCCCAGCATTTT,CASSYLRGQPQHF
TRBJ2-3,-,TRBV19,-,TGTGCCAGTACCACCAGCGGAGGAGGGACAGATACGCAGTATTTT,CASTTSGGGTDTQYF
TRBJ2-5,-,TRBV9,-,TGTGCCAGCAGCGTAGGTGTGACGGAGTACCAAGAGACCCAGTACTTC,CASSVGVTEYQETQYF
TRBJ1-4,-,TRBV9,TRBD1,TGTGCCAGCAGCCCGGGACAGTATGAAAAACTGTTTTTT,CASSPGQYEKLFF
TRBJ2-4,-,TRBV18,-,TGTGCCAGCTCACCATCGGGGGAAGCCAAAAACATTCAGTACTTC,CASSPSGEAKNIQYF
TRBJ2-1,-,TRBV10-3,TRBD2,TGTGCCATCACCTTAAGGGAGGGAGGAGGTGAGCAGTTCTTC,CAITLREGGGEQFF
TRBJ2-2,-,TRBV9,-,TGTGCCAGTTCGACAGGGAACACCGGGGAGCTGTTTTTT,CASSTGNTGELFF
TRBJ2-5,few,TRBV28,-,TGTGCCAGCAGTTCCCTACTAGCAGGGGGAGGAGAGACCCAGTACTTC,CASSSLLAGGGETQYF
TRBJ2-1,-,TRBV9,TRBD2,TGTGCCAGCAGCGTATCCGGGACTAGAAGCAATGAGCAGTTCTTC,CASSVSGTRSNEQFF
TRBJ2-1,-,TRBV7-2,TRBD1,TGTGCCAGCAGCTTGGGGGACAGGGGGATCTACAATGAGCAGTTCTTC,CASSLGDRGIYNEQFF
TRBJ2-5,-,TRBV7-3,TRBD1,TGTGCCAGCAGCAGGGACAGACAAGAGACCCAGTACTTC,CASSRDRQETQYF
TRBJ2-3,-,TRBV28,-,TGTGCCAGCAGTTTAGCGGGGAGTAAGGCAGATACGCAGTATTTT,CASSLAGSKADTQYF
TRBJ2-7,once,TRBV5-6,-,TGTGCCAGCAGCGTGGGGCTTGCCGAGCAGTACTTC,CASSVGLAEQYF
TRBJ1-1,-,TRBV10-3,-,TGTGCCATCAGTGAGCCGGACAGCAAAGCTTTCTTT,CAISEPDSKAFF
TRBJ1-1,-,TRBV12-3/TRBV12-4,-,TGTGCCAGCACCCTCCAGGTTAACACTGAAGCTTTCTTT,CASTLQVNTEAFF
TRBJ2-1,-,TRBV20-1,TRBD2,TGCAGTGCTAGTGGACGGGAGGGCCGGATGGATGAGCAGTTCTTC,CSASGREGRMDEQFF
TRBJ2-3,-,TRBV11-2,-,TGTGCCAGCAGCTTACCAGGGGCAGATACGCAGTATTTT,CASSLPGADTQYF
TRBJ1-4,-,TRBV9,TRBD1,TGTGCCAGCAGCGTAAGTCCCGGGACAGGGTCCCGGCTGTTTTTT,CASSVSPGTGSRLFF
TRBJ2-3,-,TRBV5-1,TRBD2,TGCGCCAGCAGCTTGCGGACTAGCGGGAGCACAGATACGCAGTATTTT,CASSLRTSGSTDTQYF
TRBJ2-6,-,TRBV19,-,TGTGCCAGTAGGGCAAGAGAGGCTGGGGCCAACGTCCTGACTTTC,CASRAREAGANVLTF
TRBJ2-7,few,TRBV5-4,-,TGTGCCAGCAGTTTACCAGGGATGGGGATCTACGAGCAGTACTTC,CASSLPGMGIYEQYF
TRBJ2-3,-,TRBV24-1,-,TGTGCCACCAGTGAGGGACAAGGCACAGATACGCAGTATTTT,CATSEGQGTDTQYF
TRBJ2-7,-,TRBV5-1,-,TGCGCCAGCAGCTCCGGGGACTCAGCCTACGAGCAGTACTTC,CASSSGDSAYEQYF
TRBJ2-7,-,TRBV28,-,TGTGCCAGCAGTTTATATGAGGGGGGGCACTCCTACGAGCAGTACTTC,CASSLYEGGHSYEQYF